This TCR beta chain is drawn from a study of cytomegalovirus exposure and HLA in healthy donors. About this clone: As yet, its antigen is unknown.

Study-wide points: For most subjects, TCR beta sequences were reported to predict HLA-A and HLA-B alleles with accuracy.

The V gene lost 3 bases and the J gene lost 6 bases, with 9 bases spanning the gap. Germline loops: CDR1 LNHDA, CDR2 SQIVND (reference sequence). This CDR3 is built from 13 residues. The study ran its PCR with 60 Vbeta and 13 Jbeta primers. Profiling relied on immunoSEQ multiplex PCR, and the TCRdb table lists in-frame clones only, not all of them. The sample yields under 35,000 clones, roughly 60% seen once. The sample taken for sequencing was PBMCs. The source of this sequence is a male donor in good health and CMV-seropositive. The chain recombines TRBV19 with TRBJ1-5; the D is unclear. The CDR3 sequence: CASSIEGLQPQHF. CDR3 in DNA: TGTGCCAGTAGTATTGAGGGTCTTCAGCCCCAGCATTTT.